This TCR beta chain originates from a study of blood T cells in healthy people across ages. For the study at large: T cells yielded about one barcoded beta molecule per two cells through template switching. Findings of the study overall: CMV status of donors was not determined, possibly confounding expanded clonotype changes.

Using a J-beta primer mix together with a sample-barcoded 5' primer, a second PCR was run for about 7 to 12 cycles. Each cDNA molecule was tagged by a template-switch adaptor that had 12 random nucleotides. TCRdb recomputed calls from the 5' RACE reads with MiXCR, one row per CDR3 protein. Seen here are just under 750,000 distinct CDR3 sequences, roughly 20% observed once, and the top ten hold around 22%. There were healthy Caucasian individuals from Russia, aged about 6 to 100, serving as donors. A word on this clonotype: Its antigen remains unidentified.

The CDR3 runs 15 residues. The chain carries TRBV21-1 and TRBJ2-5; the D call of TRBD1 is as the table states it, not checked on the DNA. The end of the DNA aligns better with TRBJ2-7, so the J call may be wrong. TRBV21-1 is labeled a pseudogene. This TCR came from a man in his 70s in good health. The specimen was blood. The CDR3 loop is CASSCNPHSPYEQYV. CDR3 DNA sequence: TGTGCCAGCAGCTGCAATCCGCACAGCCCCTACGAGCAGTACGTC.